This T cell receptor beta chain is from a study of cytomegalovirus exposure and HLA in healthy donors listed by TCRdb under 2017. Notes on the research overall: In an earlier analysis of 587 of the donors, 276 Gb of sequence data and 90 million to 120 million unique TCR beta sequences from some 170 million T cells were reported. An early release that covered roughly 600 HLA-typed donors contained around 300 gigabases of sequencing data and 80 million or so unique TCR sequences. The genetic ancestry cluster associated with self-reported Caucasian donors included 81% of the roughly 410 genotyped donors. The aim of the study was to test whether cataloging public T cell receptors could identify signatures of past pathogen exposure. The study used immunosequencing to profile the T cell repertoires of about 670 subjects and linked those repertoires to cytomegalovirus serostatus. Along with the roughly 670-subject first cohort, a separate validation cohort of 120 different subjects was used. High-throughput TCR immunosequencing, statistical association of individual TCRs with disease status, and machine learning were combined to predict cytomegalovirus infection status. In a later analysis, previously published TCR beta repertoires from about 670 donors were re-analyzed and high-resolution HLA genotyping was added so that TCR occurrence patterns could be studied. Rather than drawing on any new phenotypic data, the later analysis identified candidate immune exposures from TCR beta sequences and the way those sequences occurred across donors. An earlier analysis of fewer than 700 of the donors applied high-throughput TCR beta sequencing to assess whether each TCR beta V gene segment acted as functional or pseudogenic. Donor age, sex, ethnicity and CMV serostatus were compiled alongside the repertoire data. In a later genetic analysis, genome-wide SNP genotypes for about three fifths of the roughly 670 donors were used, and that subset was treated as a discovery cohort. Every repertoire in the discovery cohort had been generated on one and the same sequencing platform. Class I and class II HLA loci were covered by the typing at four-digit resolution. The number of donors typed differed by locus, with about 629-630 for A, B, C, DRB1 and DQB1, around 500 for DQA1, under 610 for DPA1, and over 400 for DPB1. Because of strong linkage in the cohort, four to six DR-DQ haplotypes were treated as single units for association and clustering. Among 300 to 500 genotyped donors of the cohort, an average of approximately 220,000 unique TCR beta nucleotide sequences was sequenced per donor, of which about 19% were non-productive. On the study overall, not on this receptor specifically: A further reported finding was that TCR beta sequences accurately predicted the HLA-A and HLA-B alleles for most subjects in the first cohort. HLA typing was unavailable for some donors at each locus, so association tests used only the typed subset. The earlier analysis of 450 to 700 of the donors excluded 15 to 20 rarely observed V segments, including chromosome 9 orphons, because counts were too low. The authors suggested that the approach could potentially be generalized to other disease states and immunological phenotypes. The study listed 164 TCR beta chains as associated with cytomegalovirus. While some public TCRs were present in many individuals, most TCR sequences turned up only very rarely across donors. The sequencing pipeline was judged likely to have produced a cluster of highly shared sequence variants as a technical artifact. A few of the identified cytomegalovirus-associated TCR beta chains were confirmed in vitro to be specific for cytomegalovirus antigens. In both the original and validation cohorts, the classifier was reported to diagnose cytomegalovirus status with high specificity and sensitivity. Because the 87-base-pair reads could not distinguish some IMGT-functional V segments, including TRBV6-2 and TRBV6-3, those segments were excluded. According to a later analysis, parvovirus B19, influenza, CMV and Epstein-Barr virus appeared linked to several top co-occurrence clusters. Sequencing depth was assumed to be roughly uniform across donors in the presence/absence analyses, though that assumption may not hold. According to a later analysis, TCR association rates differed among HLA loci, with DRB1 alleles showing the most associated TCRs and HLA-C alleles showing the fewest. A later genetic analysis reported fewer N-insertions in productive TCRs among donors in an Asian-associated ancestry cluster than the roughly 670-donor mean. In an earlier analysis of approximately 590 of the donors, most TCR beta V segments appeared in productive rearrangements about 87% or about 30% of the time, broadly matching IMGT annotations. An association between a missense DCLRE1C variant and V-gene and J-gene trimming of TCR beta chains was found in a later genetic analysis and replicated in an independent cohort. CMV serostatus was the only immune exposure information available for the cohort. Assigning TCR associations to individual alleles was difficult when HLA alleles, especially DR and DQ, strongly co-occurred. A later analysis found that HLA-associated TCR beta chains were more clonally expanded and had lower generation probabilities than equally common non-associated chains. Correlated functional status among segregating V segments might be attributable to linkage disequilibrium, but an unknown experimental factor could not be ruled out. Only TCR beta chains were sequenced in this cohort, and the absence of alpha or paired-chain data limited detectable features. Most CMV-associated TCR beta chains appeared to be HLA-restricted in a later analysis, and the HLA associations seemed to be driven largely by CMV exposure. At a false discovery rate of 0.05, a later analysis linked some 17,000 TCR beta sequences to specific HLA alleles.

Library creation used the immunoSEQ multiplex PCR assay. The multiplex PCR relied on a mix of 60 forward primers for TCR Vbeta segments and 13 reverse primers for TCR Jbeta segments. The CDR3 region of rearranged TCR beta genes was amplified from genomic DNA with a multiplex PCR assay. Amplified TCR beta libraries were sequenced as 87-base-pair reads on the Illumina HiSeq System. The study's processing was this. A later analysis tallied roughly 80 million unique TCR beta chains across the 700 or so repertoires, and approximately 11 million of those chains were shared by two or more donors. Raw reads were error-corrected and collapsed into unique sequences by a nearest-neighbor algorithm in which closely related sequences were merged to remove PCR and sequencing errors. Alignment of CDR3 sequences to IMGT reference sequences was used to assign V, D and J gene segments. For a sequence to be retained, at least a six-nucleotide match to both a V gene segment and a J gene segment was required. A rearrangement counted as productive if the CDR3 had no stop codons and remained in frame with V and J, and every other rearrangement counted as non-productive. CDR3 was defined according to IMGT convention as the region running from the second conserved V-encoded cysteine to the conserved J-encoded phenylalanine. Sequences without an unambiguous match to a single V gene segment were excluded from the earlier analysis of 587 of the donors. In an earlier analysis of roughly 500 of the donors, V segments were called functional above 56.7% productive rearrangements and were called segregating when the between-donor standard deviation exceeded 5%. A statistical classification framework was built to diagnose cytomegalovirus status from the catalog of TCR beta chain sequences. In a later analysis, V and J genes were assigned by comparing TCR nucleotide sequences against IMGT/GENE-DB human TR gene sequences. A later analysis assigned CDR3 sequences and most-parsimonious VDJ recombination scenarios with the TCRdist pipeline. In a later analysis, each TCR beta chain was defined by its CDR3 amino acid sequence together with its V-gene family, and reads lacking a unique V-gene family were excluded. A later analysis removed 592 highly shared, low-generation-probability nucleotide sequences to deal with suspected cross-contamination and a sequencing artifact. A later analysis calculated a clonal expansion index for each public chain from normalized within-repertoire ranks of inferred template counts. A later analysis computed generation probabilities with a VDJ recombination model fitted to out-of-frame rearrangements, and checked the results against IGoR. In a later analysis, hypergeometric tests were used to score TCR-TCR, TCR-HLA and TCR-CMV co-occurrence, with a repertoire-size bias correction applied to TCR pairs. In a later analysis, false discovery rates were estimated by permuting HLA or CMV assignments 20 times. In a later analysis, co-occurring TCRs were grouped with DBSCAN, and TCRdist sequence similarity was added when clustering was performed within HLA-allele-positive subsets. Co-occurrence clustering excluded repertoires with fewer than 30,000 or more than 120,000 public chains, plus five with anomalous nucleotide sharing. Not all clones reach the TCRdb copy of this immuneACCESS table, which keeps in-frame sequences only. Checked studies attribute under half of the gap to unresolved V genes and leave the rest unexplained. For V, J and clone size, that table is used; D and trimming come from the DNA. The sample has around 140,000 clones on record, more than 8% of them singletons. The top ten hold about 1.9% of the sample.

At the junction V is shortened by 4 bases and J by 3 bases, with 8 bases in between. The CDR3 covers 13 residues, taking in both the cysteine and the phenylalanine. Only the CDR3 DNA stays, 39 bases, in frame from base 1. The germline V gene encodes CDR1 SGHTS and CDR2 YDEGEE. In total, roughly 710 healthy bone marrow donors made up the cohort. At the time of sampling, all cohort members were nominally healthy, though unrecorded immune exposures were likely present. The donor was CMV seronegative and was included in the group of about 350 seronegative cohort members. A peripheral blood sample was collected from each donor, and TCR beta sequencing was performed on peripheral blood mononuclear cells. Genomic DNA extraction from the blood cell samples was performed with the Qiagen DNeasy Blood Extraction Kit. About this clone: The antigen it binds to is not known. One base away there is no much larger clone; base qualities are not given.

The clonotype was recovered from a man aged 45-65 years in good health and CMV-seronegative. The specimen sequenced was PBMCs. The rearrangement joined TRBV5-8 to TRBJ1-5; no D gene is confidently identified. The DNA sequence reads TGTGCCAGCAGCCGGTCCCTCAATCAGCCCCAGCATTTT. This translates into CASSRSLNQPQHF. The reference TRBV5-8 and TRBJ1-5 proteins fill in what lies around the CDR3, so the full variable domain reads EAGVTQSPTHLIKTRGQQATLRCSPISGHTSVYWYQQALGLGLQFLLWYDEGEERNRGNFPPRFSGRQFPNYSSELNVNALELEDSALYLCASSRSLNQPQHFGDGTRLSIL.